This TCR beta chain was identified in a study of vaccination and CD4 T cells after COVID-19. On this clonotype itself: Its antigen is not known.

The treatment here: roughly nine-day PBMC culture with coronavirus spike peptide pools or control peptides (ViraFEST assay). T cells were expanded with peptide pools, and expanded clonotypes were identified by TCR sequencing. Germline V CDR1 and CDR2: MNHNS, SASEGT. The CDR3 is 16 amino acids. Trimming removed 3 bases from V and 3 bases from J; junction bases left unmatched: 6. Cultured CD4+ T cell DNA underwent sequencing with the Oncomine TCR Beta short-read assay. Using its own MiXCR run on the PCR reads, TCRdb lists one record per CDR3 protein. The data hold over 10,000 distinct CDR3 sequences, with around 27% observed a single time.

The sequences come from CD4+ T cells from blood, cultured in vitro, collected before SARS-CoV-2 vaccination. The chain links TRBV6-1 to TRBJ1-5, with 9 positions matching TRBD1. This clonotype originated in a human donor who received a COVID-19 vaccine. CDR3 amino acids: CASSDRQGGVNQPQHF. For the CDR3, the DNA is TGTGCCAGCAGTGACCGACAGGGGGGCGTCAATCAGCCCCAGCATTTT.